Here is one T cell receptor (beta chain) with its context. The data belong to a study of cytotoxic CD8 clonotypes in ibrutinib-treated CLL. The CDR3 contains 14 residues. Trimming removed 3 bases at V and 4 bases at J, with 10 bases between. Germline V lookup: CDR1 SGDLS, CDR2 YYNGEE. Sequenced by immunoSEQ multiplex PCR; TCRdb stores in-frame clones only, minus some. The table lists a few hundred thousand clones, roughly 74% of them singletons. This chain connects TRBV9 to TRBJ2-2; tentative D call: TRBD2 (6 bases). This TCR derives from a human donor with chronic lymphocytic leukemia. Material: PBMCs, obtained after 24 months of ibrutinib treatment. CDR3 sequence: CASSAGDFTGELFF. For the CDR3, the DNA is TGTGCCAGCAGCGCGGGGGATTTCACCGGGGAGCTGTTTTTT.